These 8 T cell receptor beta chains came from one sample sequenced in a study of T-cell reconstitution after alpha-beta-depleted transplantation in children. Unique molecular identifiers were used to barcode this TCRbeta library. MiXCR, run by TCRdb on the PCR reads, gives a single entry per CDR3 protein. The sample holds 330,000 or so distinct CDR3 sequences, 9.5% to 13% seen once. Sample: PBMCs, taken before TCRalphabeta/CD19-depleted stem cell transplant. Receptors were obtained from a boy under two years old with acute myeloid leukemia, due to receive a stem cell transplant.

This clonotype occurred many times. This chain joins TRBV5-1 and TRBJ1-3; D is unclear. This CDR3 is built from 15 residues. Trimming shortened V by 5 bases and J by 0 bases, and 12 bases separated the two germline ends. Germline assignment: CDR1 SGHRS and CDR2 YFSETQ. The CDR3 spells CASRYGPSSGNTIYF. The CDR3 region has the DNA TGCGCCAGCAGATATGGACCGAGCTCTGGAAACACCATATATTTT. The full variable domain, in which reference TRBV5-1 and TRBJ1-3 provide the parts outside the CDR3, is KAGVTQTPRYLIKTRGQQVTLSCSPISGHRSVSWYQQTPGQGLQFLFEYFSETQRNKGNFPGRFSGRQFSNSRSEMNVSTLELGDSALYLCASRYGPSSGNTIYFGEGSWLTVV.

Only a few counts were recorded for this clonotype. This sequence joins TRBV27 and TRBJ2-1; 7 bases align to TRBD1. Germline lookup yields CDR1 MNHEY and CDR2 SMNVEV (reference sequence). The CDR3 totals 16 residues. V trimming: 5 bases; J trimming: 4 bases; junction bases outside the gene matches: 11. CDR3 region: CASSIIGGWGYNEQFF. CDR3 bases: TGTGCCAGCAGTATAATAGGGGGCTGGGGATACAATGAGCAGTTCTTC.

This clonotype has at least ten counts. This rearrangement joins TRBV4-3 to TRBJ1-6; D is possibly TRBD1 (6 bases). Germline V gene sequence: CDR1 LGHNA, CDR2 YSLEER. This CDR3 comprises 15 residues. Trimming took 0 bases from V and 11 from J, leaving 14 bases between them. The CDR3 here is CASSQDGGNLAPLHF. In DNA, the CDR3 is TGCGCCAGCAGCCAAGATGGGGGCAATCTGGCACCCCTCCACTTT.

This clonotype was recorded at least ten times. V is TRBV4-2 and J is TRBJ2-7, with a tentative D call TRBD2 (5 bases). V lost 0 bases to trimming and J lost 2 bases, with 8 bases between them. The CDR3 covers 14 residues. Germline values: CDR1 LGHNA, CDR2 YNFKEQ. DNA of the CDR3: TGTGCCAGCAGCCAAGATTCTAGCCCCTACGAGCAGTACTTC. Protein: CASSQDSSPYEQYF.

This clonotype was detected ten times or more. This chain joins TRBV10-3 and TRBJ2-1, with TRBD2 as a possible D gene (6 bases). The CDR3 extends over 15 amino acids. CDR1 is ENHRY and CDR2 is SYGVKD in the germline V gene. Trimming shortened V by 5 bases and J by 7 bases, and 18 bases separated the two germline ends. The CDR3 region is CAISRLAEVGNEQFF. The CDR3 region has the DNA TGTGCCATCAGTAGATTAGCGGAAGTGGGGAATGAGCAGTTCTTC.

A few counts support this clonotype. This rearrangement joins TRBV11-2 to TRBJ1-1, with D tentatively TRBD1 (5 bases). Between the trimmed V and J ends, which lost 4 bases and 7 bases, there was a span of 19 bases. CDR3 size: 15 residues. Germline V CDR1 and CDR2: SGHAT, FQNNGV. The CDR3 loop is CASSYNFRAPLEAFF. CDR3 DNA sequence: TGTGCCAGCAGCTATAATTTCAGGGCCCCCCTTGAAGCTTTCTTT.

At least ten counts were recorded for this clonotype. V and J are TRBV5-1 and TRBJ2-5; no definite D call. The CDR3 contains 16 residues. The germline V gene encodes CDR1 SGHRS and CDR2 YFSETQ. V shed 1 base and J shed 0 bases, with 13 bases lying between them. The CDR3 loop is CASSLIWQTDQETQYF. CDR3 DNA sequence: TGCGCCAGCAGCTTGATCTGGCAGACGGACCAAGAGACCCAGTACTTC.

The rearrangement joins TRBV20-1 to TRBJ1-5; D is possibly TRBD1 (5 bases). Trimming removed 6 bases from V and 3 bases from J, with 12 bases in between. The CDR3 loop spans 13 amino acids. From germline, CDR1 is DFQATT and CDR2 SNEGSKA (reference sequence). CDR3 sequence: CSARDFSNQPQHF. The CDR3 nucleotides read TGCAGTGCCAGGGACTTCTCCAATCAGCCCCAGCATTTT.